The following is a T cell receptor (beta chain) sequence with its context. Germline V gene lookup returns CDR1 SEHNR and CDR2 FQNEAQ (reference sequence). The CDR3 spans 13 residues. V was shortened by 6 bases and J by 6 bases, with 13 bases between the two germline ends. The sample is drawn from a study of blood T cell repertoires in COVID-19. Per the original methods: Quantification of nucleated cells was approximated via reference gene primer amplification. Clones were sequenced by immunoSEQ multiplex PCR, and TCRdb holds only the in-frame ones, with some missing. From that table come the V and J calls and clone size; the DNA was used to work out D and trimming. The sample has under 250,000 clones, 84% seen once.

The chain uses TRBV7-9 and TRBJ2-3; D is possibly TRBD1 (5 bases). The specimen was peripheral blood. The TCR was taken from a woman in her thirties or forties who had recovered from COVID-19. CDR3 loop: CASSSGSGDTQYF. The CDR3 DNA sequence: TGTGCCAGCAGTTCAGGGTCCGGGGATACGCAGTATTTT.